The 8 T cell receptor beta chains in this list originate from one sample, sequenced in a study of blood T cell repertoires in COVID-19. Repertoires were generated with immunoSEQ multiplex PCR, while TCRdb's copy carries only in-frame clones and drops some. The table records some 98,000 clones, 82% of them present only once. Input material: peripheral blood. These receptors were collected from a man between 65 and 85 years old with active or convalescent COVID-19.

This clone was seen a few times. The chain couples TRBV7-9 to TRBJ2-7; 8 bases are a match to TRBD1. Germline V gives CDR1 SEHNR, CDR2 FQNEAQ (reference sequence). The CDR3 is made up of 15 amino acids. The V and J ends lost 4 bases and 4 bases, in that order; junction bases with no gene match: 9. The CDR3 reads CASSSAGTGLYEQYF. In nucleotides, the CDR3 is TGTGCCAGCAGCTCCGCCGGGACAGGACTTTACGAGCAGTACTTC.

The chain joins TRBV7-8 to TRBJ1-2; D is possibly TRBD1 (6 bases). CDR1 is SGHVS, CDR2 FQNEAQ, per germline. V was clipped by 0 bases and J by 4 bases, with 12 bases between them. CDR3 length equals 15 residues. The CDR3 is CASSLARRGRYGYTF. Written as DNA, the CDR3 is TGTGCCAGCAGCTTAGCGCGCAGGGGTCGCTATGGCTACACCTTC.

The J gene is TRBJ1-5, the V gene TRBV12-5, with a weak D call TRBD1 (5 bases). CDR3 length: 12 amino acids. V was clipped by 1 base and J by 15 bases, with 13 bases between them. From germline, CDR1 is LGHNT and CDR2 FRNRAP. The CDR3 here is CASGLDPGGRHF. For the CDR3, the DNA is TGTGCTAGTGGTTTGGACCCCGGGGGACGGCATTTT.

The chain uses TRBV25-1 and TRBJ2-7, with D possibly being TRBD1 (5 bases). Trimming shortened V by 3 bases and J by 2 bases, and 20 bases separated the two germline ends. The CDR3 spans 17 residues. Germline assignment: CDR1 MGHDK and CDR2 SYGVNS. Here the CDR3 DNA reads TGTGCCAGCAGTGATTATCGGGTGAAGGGGCGCCCCTACGAGCAGTACTTC. Amino acid sequence: CASSDYRVKGRPYEQYF.

This chain connects TRBV2 to TRBJ1-5; D not certain. The CDR3 length is 16 residues. Germline values: CDR1 SNHLY, CDR2 FYNNEI. The V gene lost 1 base and the J gene lost 0 bases, with 10 bases spanning the gap. CDR3 region: CASSEGSGFSNQPQHF. The CDR3 DNA sequence: TGTGCCAGCAGTGAAGGGTCGGGGTTTAGCAATCAGCCCCAGCATTTT.

As concerns this clone: Different DNA sequences within this sample yield the same CDR3. The chain carries TRBV11-3 and TRBJ2-5; 8 positions match TRBD1. This CDR3 has 15 amino acids. Germline CDR1 and CDR2: SGHNT and YENEEA. The J segment lost 2 bases and the V segment lost 5 bases, leaving 7 bases of the junction unmatched. The CDR3 loop is CASSPGQGPQETQYF. In DNA form, the CDR3 reads TGTGCCAGCAGCCCCGGACAGGGCCCACAAGAGACCCAGTACTTC.

This clone has a handful of counts. The V and J genes are TRBV21-1 and TRBJ1-6. TRBV21-1 is given as a pseudogene. The CDR3 covers 14 residues. In DNA, the CDR3 is TGTGCCAGCAGCGATGGGGGAGGTCGTTCACCCCTCCACTTT. It specifies CASSDGGGRSPLHF.

The rearrangement uses TRBV30 and TRBJ1-1; D is undetermined. CDR1 and CDR2 from the germline V gene are GTSNPN and SVGIG (reference sequence). V shed 5 bases and J shed 1 base, with 8 bases lying between them. The CDR3 is 12 amino acids. DNA of the CDR3: TGTGCCTGGCGACGGGAGAACACTGAAGCTTTCTTT. Translating it yields CAWRRENTEAFF.